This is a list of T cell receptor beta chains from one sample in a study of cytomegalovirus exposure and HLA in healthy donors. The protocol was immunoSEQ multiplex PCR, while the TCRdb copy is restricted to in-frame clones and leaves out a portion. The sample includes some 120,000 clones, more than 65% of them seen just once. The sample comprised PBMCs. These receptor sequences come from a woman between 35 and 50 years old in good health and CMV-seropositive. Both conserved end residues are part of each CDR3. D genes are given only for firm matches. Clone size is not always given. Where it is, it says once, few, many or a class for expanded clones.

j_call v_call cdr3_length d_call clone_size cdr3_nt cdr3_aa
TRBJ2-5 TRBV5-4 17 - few TGTGCCAGCAGCTTCAGCGGGCTAACCCAAAGGGGAGAGACCCAGTACTTC CASSFSGLTQRGETQYF
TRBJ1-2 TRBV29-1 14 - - TGCAGCGTTGAAGAGGACACCGCCCTGGATGGCTACACCTTC CSVEEDTALDGYTF
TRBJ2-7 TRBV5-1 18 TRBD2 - TGCGCCAGCAGCTGGACTAGCGGGAGGGCCAAGGGGCAGCACGAGCAGTACTTC CASSWTSGRAKGQHEQYF
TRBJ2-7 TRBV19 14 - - TGTGCCAGTAGTATGGGGGCAGGTGCCTACGAGCAGTACTTC CASSMGAGAYEQYF
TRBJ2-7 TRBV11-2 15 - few TGTGCCAGCACCTCTCTAGCGTCCCTATTCTACGAGCAGTACTTC CASTSLASLFYEQYF
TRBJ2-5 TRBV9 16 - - TGTGCCAGCAGCGTAGATAGGGGGACCTTAGGAGAGACCCAGTACTTC CASSVDRGTLGETQYF
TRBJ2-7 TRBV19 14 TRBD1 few TGTGCCAGTAGTGAAAGACAGGGGAACTACGAGCAGTACTTC CASSERQGNYEQYF
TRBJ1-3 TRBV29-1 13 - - TGCAGCGCTCGTCAGGGGACGGGAAACACCATATATTTT CSARQGTGNTIYF
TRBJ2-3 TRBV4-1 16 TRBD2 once TGCGCCAGCAGCCAAGTCGGGGGAGGGAATCCGAATACGCAGTATTTT CASSQVGGGNPNTQYF
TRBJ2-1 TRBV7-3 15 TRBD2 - TGTGCCAGCAGGTCCGGGACTAGCGGGAGCAATGAGCAGTTCTTC CASRSGTSGSNEQFF
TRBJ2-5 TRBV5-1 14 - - TGCGCCAGCAGCTCAGGAGGGCCGGAGGAGACCCAGTACTTC CASSSGGPEETQYF
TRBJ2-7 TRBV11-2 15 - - TGTGCCAGCAGCTTGTTCCGAGAACCCGGTTACGAGCAGTACTTC CASSLFREPGYEQYF
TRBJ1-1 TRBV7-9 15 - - TGTGCCAGCAGCTTGGACGGGAGACTGAACACTGAAGCTTTCTTT CASSLDGRLNTEAFF
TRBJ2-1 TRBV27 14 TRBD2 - TGTGCCAGCAGTTCTAGCGGGAGCCCCAATGAGCAGTTCTTC CASSSSGSPNEQFF
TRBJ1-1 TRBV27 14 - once TGTGCCAGCAGTTTGGGCAGAGTGAACACTGAAGCTTTCTTT CASSLGRVNTEAFF
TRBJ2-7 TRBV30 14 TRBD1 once TGTGCCTGGAGTGCTTGGACAGGGACCTACGAGCAGTACTTC CAWSAWTGTYEQYF
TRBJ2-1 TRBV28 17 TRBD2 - TGTGCCAGCATCCCGGGACTAGCGGGGGGAGGTGGGAATGAGCAGTTCTTC CASIPGLAGGGGNEQFF
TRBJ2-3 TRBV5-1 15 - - TGCGCCAGCTCCCGTAGAGTGGAGGACTCTAATACGCAGTATTTT CASSRRVEDSNTQYF
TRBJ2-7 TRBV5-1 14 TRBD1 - TGCGCCAGCAAAAATCCCGGAACAGGGGGAGTGGAGTACTTC CASKNPGTGGVEYF
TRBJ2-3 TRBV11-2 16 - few TGTGCCAGCAGCCGACTGACTAGGTTCAGCACAGATACGCAGTATTTT CASSRLTRFSTDTQYF
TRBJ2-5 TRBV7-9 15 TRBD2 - TGTGCCAGCAGCTTAGGGGGACTAGCTAAAGAGACCCAGTACTTC CASSLGGLAKETQYF
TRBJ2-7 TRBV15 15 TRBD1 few TGTGCCACCAGCACCGACAGGGGGCTCTCCTACGAGCAGTACTTC CATSTDRGLSYEQYF
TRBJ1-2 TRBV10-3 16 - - TGTGCCATCAGTGAAGGACCGGGAGAGTTTGGGTATGGCTACACCTTC CAISEGPGEFGYGYTF
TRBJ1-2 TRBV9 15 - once TGTGCCAGCAGCGTAACTGACAGAGTTAACTATGGCTACACCTTC CASSVTDRVNYGYTF
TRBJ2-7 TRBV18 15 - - TGTGCCAGCTCACCCTCGACAGGTCCTACCTACGAGCAGTACTTC CASSPSTGPTYEQYF